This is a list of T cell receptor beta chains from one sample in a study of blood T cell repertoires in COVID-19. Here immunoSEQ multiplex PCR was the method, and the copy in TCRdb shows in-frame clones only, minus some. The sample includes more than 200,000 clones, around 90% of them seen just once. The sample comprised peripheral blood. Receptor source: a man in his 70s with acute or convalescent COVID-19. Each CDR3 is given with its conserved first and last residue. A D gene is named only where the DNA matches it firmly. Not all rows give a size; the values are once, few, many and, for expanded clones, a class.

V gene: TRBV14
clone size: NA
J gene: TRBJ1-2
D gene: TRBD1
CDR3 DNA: TGTGCCAGCAGCAGACGACAGGGGGGGTATGGCTACACCTTC
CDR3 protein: CASSRRQGGYGYTF

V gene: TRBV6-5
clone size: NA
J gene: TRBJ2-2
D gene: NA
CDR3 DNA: TGTGCCAGCAGAACAGCCAGGACGAACACCGGGGAGCTGTTTTTT
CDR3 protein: CASRTARTNTGELFF

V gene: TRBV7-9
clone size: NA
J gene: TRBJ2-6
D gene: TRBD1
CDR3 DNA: TGTGCCGGACAGGGAGGTGGGGCCAACGTCCTGACTTTC
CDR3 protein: CAGQGGGANVLTF

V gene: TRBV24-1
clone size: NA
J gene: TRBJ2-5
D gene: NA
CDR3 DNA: TGTGCCACCAGTCCTAGGGGAGGAGAGACCCAGTACTTC
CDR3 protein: CATSPRGGETQYF

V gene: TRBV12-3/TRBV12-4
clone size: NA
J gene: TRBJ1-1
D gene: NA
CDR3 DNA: TGTGCCAGCAGTCGCAAAGGGGAAACTGAAGCTTTCTTT
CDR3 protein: CASSRKGETEAFF

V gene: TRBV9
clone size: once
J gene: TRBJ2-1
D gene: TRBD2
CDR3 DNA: TGTGCCAGCAGGCCGAGCGGGAGCCGCTACAATGAGCAGTTCTTC
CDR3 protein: CASRPSGSRYNEQFF

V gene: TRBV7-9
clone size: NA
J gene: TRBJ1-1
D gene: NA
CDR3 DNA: TGTGCCAGCAGCTTAACGGGAAACACTGAAGCTTTCTTT
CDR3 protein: CASSLTGNTEAFF

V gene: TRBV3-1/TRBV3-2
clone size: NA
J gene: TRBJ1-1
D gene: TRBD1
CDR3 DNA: TGTGCCAGCAGCCCCGCGGGACAGGGAGGTGAAGCTTTCTTT
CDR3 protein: CASSPAGQGGEAFF

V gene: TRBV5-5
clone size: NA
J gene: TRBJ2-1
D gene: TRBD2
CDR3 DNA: TGTGCCAGCAGCTTCACTACCGGGACTACGTACAATGAGCAGTTCTTC
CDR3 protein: CASSFTTGTTYNEQFF

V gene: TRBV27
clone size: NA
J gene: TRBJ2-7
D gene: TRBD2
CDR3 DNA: TGTGCCAGCAGTTCGCTAGCGGATACCTACGAGCAGTACTTC
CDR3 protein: CASSSLADTYEQYF

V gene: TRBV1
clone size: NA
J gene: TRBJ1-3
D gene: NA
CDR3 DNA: TGCACCAGCAGCCAACAAACTCCCGGGACTAGCGGGAGTCGCGCGGGAAACACCATATATTTT
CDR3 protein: CTSSQQTPGTSGSRAGNTIYF

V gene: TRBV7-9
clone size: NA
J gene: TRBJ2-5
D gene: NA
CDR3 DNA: TGTGCCAGCAGCTTACGTCAGGGGGAGACCCAGTACTTC
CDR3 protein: CASSLRQGETQYF

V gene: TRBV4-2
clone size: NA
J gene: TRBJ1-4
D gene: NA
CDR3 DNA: TGTGCCAGCAGCCAAGCGCAGGGCAATGAAAAACTGTTTTTT
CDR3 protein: CASSQAQGNEKLFF

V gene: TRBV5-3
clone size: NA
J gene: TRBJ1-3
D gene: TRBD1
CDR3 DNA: TGTGCCAGAAGCTTGGGGACAGGGGGCGCGGCGGGAAACACCATATATTTT
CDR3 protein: CARSLGTGGAAGNTIYF

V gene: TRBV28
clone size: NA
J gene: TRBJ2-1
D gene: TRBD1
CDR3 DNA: TGTGCCAGCCCTCCCGGGACAGGGTTGGTCAATGAGCAGTTCTTC
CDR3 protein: CASPPGTGLVNEQFF

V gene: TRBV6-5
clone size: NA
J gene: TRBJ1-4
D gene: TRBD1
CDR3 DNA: TGTGCCAGCAGTAGAATAACAGGGGTTAATGAAAAACTGTTTTTT
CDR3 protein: CASSRITGVNEKLFF

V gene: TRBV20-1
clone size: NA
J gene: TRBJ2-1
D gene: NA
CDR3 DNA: TGCAGTGCTCAGGCATCCCTAGAGCAGTTCTTC
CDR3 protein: CSAQASLEQFF

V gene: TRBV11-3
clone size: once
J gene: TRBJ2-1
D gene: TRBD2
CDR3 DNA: TGTGCCAGCAGCCCTGGACTAGCGGGAGGCAATGAGCAGTTCTTC
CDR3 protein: CASSPGLAGGNEQFF

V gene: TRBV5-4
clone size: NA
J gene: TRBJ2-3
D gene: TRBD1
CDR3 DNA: TGTGCCAGCAGCTGGGACAGGTTCACAGATACGCAGTATTTT
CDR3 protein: CASSWDRFTDTQYF

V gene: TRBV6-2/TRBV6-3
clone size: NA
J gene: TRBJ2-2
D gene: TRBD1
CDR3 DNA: TGTGCCAGCAGTTTGACAGGGGGGAGCACCGGGGAGCTGTTTTTT
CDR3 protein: CASSLTGGSTGELFF

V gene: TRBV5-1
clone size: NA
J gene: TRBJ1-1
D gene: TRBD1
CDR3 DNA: TGCGCCAGCAGCTTGGGACAGGGGTCGAACACTGAAGCTTTCTTT
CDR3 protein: CASSLGQGSNTEAFF

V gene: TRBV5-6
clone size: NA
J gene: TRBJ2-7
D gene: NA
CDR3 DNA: TGTGCCAACCTCCTTACAGGTAGGGCATTTGGGGTGCAGTACTTC
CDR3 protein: CANLLTGRAFGVQYF

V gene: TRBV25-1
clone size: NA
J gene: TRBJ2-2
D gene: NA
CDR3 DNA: TGTGCCAGCAGTCGGCGACAGACCGGCACCGGGGAGCTGTTTTTT
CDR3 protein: CASSRRQTGTGELFF

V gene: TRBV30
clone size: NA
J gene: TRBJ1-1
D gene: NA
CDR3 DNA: TGTGCCTGGAGTGGACCCTTGCGGACTGAAGCTTTCTTT
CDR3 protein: CAWSGPLRTEAFF

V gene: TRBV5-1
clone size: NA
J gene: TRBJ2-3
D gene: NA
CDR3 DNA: TGCGCCAGCAGCCTAGGGACGGGGGGCACAGATACGCAGTATTTT
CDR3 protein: CASSLGTGGTDTQYF

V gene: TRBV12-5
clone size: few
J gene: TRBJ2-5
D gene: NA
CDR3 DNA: TGTGCTAGTGGTTTCTACGGAGAGACCCAGTACTTC
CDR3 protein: CASGFYGETQYF

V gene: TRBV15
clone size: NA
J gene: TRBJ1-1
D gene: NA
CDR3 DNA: TGTGCCACCGCATTGAGAGTGAGCACTGAAGCTTTCTTT
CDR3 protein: CATALRVSTEAFF

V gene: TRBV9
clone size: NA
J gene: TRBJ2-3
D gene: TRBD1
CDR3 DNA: TGTGCCAGCAGCGTTGCGCCGGGACAGGGGGGCACAGATACGCAGTATTTT
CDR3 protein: CASSVAPGQGGTDTQYF

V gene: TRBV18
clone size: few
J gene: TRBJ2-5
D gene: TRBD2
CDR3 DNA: TGTGCCAGCTCAGAAGGGACTAGCGGGAGCTCCGAGACCCAGTACTTC
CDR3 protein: CASSEGTSGSSETQYF

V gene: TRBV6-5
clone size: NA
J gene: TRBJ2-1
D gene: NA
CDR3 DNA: TGTGCCAGCAGTTACTCGGCCTCAAGCTCCTACAATGAGCAGTTCTTC
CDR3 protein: CASSYSASSSYNEQFF

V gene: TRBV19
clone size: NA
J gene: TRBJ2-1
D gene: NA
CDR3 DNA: TGTGCCAGTAGCCTTGTAGTTGCGAACAATGAGCAGTTCTTC
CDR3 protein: CASSLVVANNEQFF

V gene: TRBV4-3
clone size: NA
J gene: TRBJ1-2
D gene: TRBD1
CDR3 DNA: TGCGCCAGCAGCCTCCGACAGGGTGAGGGTGGCTACACCTTC
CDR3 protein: CASSLRQGEGGYTF

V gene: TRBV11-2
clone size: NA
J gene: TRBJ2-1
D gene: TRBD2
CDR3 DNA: TGTGCCAGCAGCCCCGGAGGCGGGGGATCCTACAATGAGCAGTTCTTC
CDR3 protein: CASSPGGGGSYNEQFF

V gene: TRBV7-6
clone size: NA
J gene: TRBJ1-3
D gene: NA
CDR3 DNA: TGTGCCAGCAGTCAGGATAGCTCTGGAAACACCATATATTTT
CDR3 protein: CASSQDSSGNTIYF

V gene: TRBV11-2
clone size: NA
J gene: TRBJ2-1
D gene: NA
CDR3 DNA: TGTGCCAGCAGCCCCGGGGTAAACAATGAGCAGTTCTTC
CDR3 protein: CASSPGVNNEQFF

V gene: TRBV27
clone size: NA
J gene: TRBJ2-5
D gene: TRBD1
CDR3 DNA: TGTGCCAGCAGTCCCGGGACAGGGGGAGGAAAGACCCAGTACTTC
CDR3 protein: CASSPGTGGGKTQYF

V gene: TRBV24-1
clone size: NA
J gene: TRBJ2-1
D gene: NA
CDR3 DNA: TGTGCCACCAGTGATTTAACCGGCGGGGCAGGGAGTAATGAGCAGTTCTTC
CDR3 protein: CATSDLTGGAGSNEQFF

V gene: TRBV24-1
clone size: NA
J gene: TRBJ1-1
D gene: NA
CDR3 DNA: TGTGCCACCAGTGATTCCAGGGTTGGGAACACTGAAGCTTTCTTT
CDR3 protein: CATSDSRVGNTEAFF

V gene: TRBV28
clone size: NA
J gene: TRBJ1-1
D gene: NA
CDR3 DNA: TGTGCCAGCTCAAGAGGCACTGAAGCTTTCTTT
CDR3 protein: CASSRGTEAFF

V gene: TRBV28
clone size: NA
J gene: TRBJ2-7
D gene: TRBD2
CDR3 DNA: TGTGCCAGCAGGCCAACTAGCGGGAGTCTCTACGAGCAGTACTTC
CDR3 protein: CASRPTSGSLYEQYF

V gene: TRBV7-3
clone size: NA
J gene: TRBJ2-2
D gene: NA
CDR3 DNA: TGTGCCAGCAGCTCGGGGAGACCGAACACCGGGGAGCTGTTTTTT
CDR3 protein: CASSSGRPNTGELFF

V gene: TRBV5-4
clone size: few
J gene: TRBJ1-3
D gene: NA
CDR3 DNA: TGTGCCAGCAGCCCCGGGGGCTCTGGAAACACCATATATTTT
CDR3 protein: CASSPGGSGNTIYF

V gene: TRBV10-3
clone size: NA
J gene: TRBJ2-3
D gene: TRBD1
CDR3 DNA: TGTGCCATCAGTGCTTCTACAGGGGTCAGCACAGATACGCAGTATTTT
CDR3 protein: CAISASTGVSTDTQYF

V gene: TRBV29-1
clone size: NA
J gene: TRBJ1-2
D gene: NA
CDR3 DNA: TGCAGCGTTTACCCCGACACCTATGGCTACACCTTC
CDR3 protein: CSVYPDTYGYTF

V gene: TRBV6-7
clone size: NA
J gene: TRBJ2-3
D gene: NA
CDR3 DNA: TGTGCCAGCAGTTACTCGAAATTCTTAGCGTACACAGATACGCAGTATTTT
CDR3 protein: CASSYSKFLAYTDTQYF

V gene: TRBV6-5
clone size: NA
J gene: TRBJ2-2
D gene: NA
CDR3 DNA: TGTGCCAGCAGGGGAGACTTGCTCCCCGGGGAGCTGTTTTTT
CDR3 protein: CASRGDLLPGELFF

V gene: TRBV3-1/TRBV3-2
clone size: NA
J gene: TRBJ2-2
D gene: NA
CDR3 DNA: TGTGCCAGCAGCGTCCGGGGAGCGAACACCGGGGAGCTGTTTTTT
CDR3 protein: CASSVRGANTGELFF